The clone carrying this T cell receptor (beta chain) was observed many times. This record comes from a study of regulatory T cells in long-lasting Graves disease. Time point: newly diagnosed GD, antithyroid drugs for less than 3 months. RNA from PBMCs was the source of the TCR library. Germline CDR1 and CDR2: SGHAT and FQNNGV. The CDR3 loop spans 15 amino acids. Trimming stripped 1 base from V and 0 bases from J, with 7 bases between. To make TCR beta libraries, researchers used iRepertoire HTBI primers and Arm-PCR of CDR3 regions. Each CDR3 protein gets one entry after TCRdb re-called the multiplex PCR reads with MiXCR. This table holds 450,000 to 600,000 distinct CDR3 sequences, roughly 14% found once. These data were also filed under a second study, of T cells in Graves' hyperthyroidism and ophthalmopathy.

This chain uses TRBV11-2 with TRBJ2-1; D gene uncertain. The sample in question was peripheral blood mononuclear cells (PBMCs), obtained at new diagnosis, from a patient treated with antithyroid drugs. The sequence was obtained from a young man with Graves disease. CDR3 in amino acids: CASSLASSSYNEQFF. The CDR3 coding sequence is TGTGCCAGCAGCTTAGCATCTAGCTCCTACAATGAGCAGTTCTTC.